This T cell receptor (beta chain) was captured in a study of cytomegalovirus exposure and HLA in healthy donors. Amplification used 60 Vbeta primers and 13 Jbeta primers. The method was immunoSEQ multiplex PCR; TCRdb's version includes in-frame clones alone and lacks a portion of them. The sample carries 150,000 to 200,000 clones, over 80% recorded once. This clone was picked up one time. This TCR derives from a woman younger than 30 in good health and CMV-seronegative. The sample was PBMCs.

In DNA form, the CDR3 reads TGCGCCAGCGGAAGGGGGAATTACAATGAGCAGTTCTTC. It yields the protein CASGRGNYNEQFF. The chain recombines TRBV5-1 with TRBJ2-1; TRBD1 is a possible D gene (6 bases). This CDR3 is built from 13 residues. Germline values: CDR1 SGHRS, CDR2 YFSETQ. V lost 7 bases, J lost 4 bases, and 12 bases lay in between.